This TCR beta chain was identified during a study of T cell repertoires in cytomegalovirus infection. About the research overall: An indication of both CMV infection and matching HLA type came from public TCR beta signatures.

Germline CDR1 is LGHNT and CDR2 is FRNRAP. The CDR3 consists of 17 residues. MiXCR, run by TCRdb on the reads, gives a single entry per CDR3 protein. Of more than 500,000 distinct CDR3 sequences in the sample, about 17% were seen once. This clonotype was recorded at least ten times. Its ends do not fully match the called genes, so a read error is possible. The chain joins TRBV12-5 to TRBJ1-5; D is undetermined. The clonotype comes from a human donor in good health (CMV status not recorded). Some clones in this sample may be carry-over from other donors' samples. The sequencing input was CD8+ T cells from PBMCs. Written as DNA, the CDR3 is TGTGCTAGTGGTCTGGTAAGGAGGACTGGCGGTAATCAGCCCCAGCATTTT. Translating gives CASGLVRRTGGNQPQHF.